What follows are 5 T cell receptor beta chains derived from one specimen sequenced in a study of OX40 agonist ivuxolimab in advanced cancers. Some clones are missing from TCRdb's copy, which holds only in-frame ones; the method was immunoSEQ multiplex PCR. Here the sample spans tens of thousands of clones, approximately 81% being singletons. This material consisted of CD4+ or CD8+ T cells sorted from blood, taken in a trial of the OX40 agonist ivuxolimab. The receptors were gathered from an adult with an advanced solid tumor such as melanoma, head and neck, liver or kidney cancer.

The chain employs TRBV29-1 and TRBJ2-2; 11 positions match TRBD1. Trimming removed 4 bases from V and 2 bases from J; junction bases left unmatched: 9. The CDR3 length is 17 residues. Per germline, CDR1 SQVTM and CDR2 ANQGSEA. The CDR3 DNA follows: TGCAGCGTTGCAAAGGGGTGGACAGGGGGCAACACCGGGGAGCTGTTTTTT. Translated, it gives CSVAKGWTGGNTGELFF.

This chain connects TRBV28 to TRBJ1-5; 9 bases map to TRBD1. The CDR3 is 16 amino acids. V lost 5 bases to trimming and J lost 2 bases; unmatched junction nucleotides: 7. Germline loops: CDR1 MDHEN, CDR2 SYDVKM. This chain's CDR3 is CASSPRTGEGNQPQHF. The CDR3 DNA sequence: TGTGCCAGCAGTCCCCGGACAGGGGAGGGCAATCAGCCCCAGCATTTT.

The CDR3 DNA sequence: TGCGCCAGCAGCCAAGAAACGACACTAAGCACAGATACGCAGTATTTT. Protein: CASSQETTLSTDTQYF. The gene calls are TRBV4-1 and TRBJ2-3; D remains unclear. The germline gives CDR1 MGHRA, CDR2 YSYEKL. With 0 bases removed from V and 0 bases from J, the gap between germline ends came to 10 bases. The CDR3 spans 16 residues.

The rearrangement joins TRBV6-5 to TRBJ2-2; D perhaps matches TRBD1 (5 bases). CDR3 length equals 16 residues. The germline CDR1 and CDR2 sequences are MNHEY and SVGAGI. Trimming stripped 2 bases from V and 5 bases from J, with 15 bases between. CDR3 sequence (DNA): TGTGCCAGCAGTTACGAGGCTCAGGGAAGGACCGGGGAGCTGTTTTTT. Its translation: CASSYEAQGRTGELFF.

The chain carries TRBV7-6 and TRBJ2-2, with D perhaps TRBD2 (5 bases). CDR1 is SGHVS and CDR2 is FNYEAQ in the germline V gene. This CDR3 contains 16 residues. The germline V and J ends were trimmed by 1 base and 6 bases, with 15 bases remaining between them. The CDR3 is CASSLEIQVGAGELFF. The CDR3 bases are TGTGCCAGCAGCTTAGAGATCCAGGTCGGGGCCGGGGAGCTGTTTTTT. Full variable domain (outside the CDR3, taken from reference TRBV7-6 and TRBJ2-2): GAGVSQSPRYKVTKRGQDVALRCDPISGHVSLYWYRQALGQGPEFLTYFNYEAQQDKSGLPNDRFSAERPEGSISTLTIQRTEQRDSAMYRCASSLEIQVGAGELFFGEGSRLTVL.